The 29 T cell receptor beta chains reported below all come from one sample, sequenced in a study of Graves' ophthalmopathy and Graves' hyperthyroidism. RNA transcripts were the template, and TCR beta CDR3 regions were amplified from them. Second-round multiplex PCR came after first-round RT-PCR with HTBI primers. One entry per CDR3 protein, called by TCRdb with MiXCR from the multiplex PCR reads. The sample consists of hundreds of thousands of distinct CDR3 sequences, roughly 21% of them appearing once. Material for sequencing was peripheral blood. The receptors were gathered from a woman younger than 30 with stable Graves' hyperthyroidism.

This clonotype was recorded at least ten times. This chain connects TRBV12-3 or TRBV12-4 to TRBJ2-4; D gene ambiguous. The CDR3 is made up of 14 amino acids. V was shortened by 6 bases and J by 0 bases, with 9 bases between the two germline ends. The DNA for the CDR3 is TGTGCCAGCAGCCCGGTAGCAGCCAAAAACATTCAGTACTTC. Residues: CASSPVAAKNIQYF.

The CDR3 DNA is TGTGCCATCAGTGCGGAAGTCTATGGCTACACCTTC. This sequence encodes CAISAEVYGYTF. The chain carries TRBV10-3 and TRBJ1-2; D remains ambiguous. Germline V gives CDR1 ENHRY, CDR2 SYGVKD. V was shortened by 4 bases and J by 4 bases, with 7 bases between the two germline ends. The CDR3 extends over 12 amino acids.

This clonotype was picked up many times. The chain combines TRBV12-3 or TRBV12-4 with TRBJ1-1; 7 bases line up with TRBD1. With V trimmed by 5 bases and J by 4 bases, 7 bases remained unmatched. This CDR3 has 14 amino acids. CDR3 DNA: TGTGCCAGCAGTCTAACAGGGGAGGGCACTGAAGCTTTCTTT. It codes for CASSLTGEGTEAFF.

The V and J genes are TRBV6-5 and TRBJ1-2; the D gene is possibly TRBD1 (6 bases). Per the germline V gene, CDR1 is MNHEY and CDR2 is SVGAGI. The V end was cut by 4 bases, the J end by 4 bases, with 16 bases between. CDR3 size: 15 residues. CDR3 in amino acids: CASSSFKTGSYGYTF. CDR3 nucleotides: TGTGCCAGCAGTTCTTTTAAGACAGGTAGCTATGGCTACACCTTC.

This clonotype was picked up many times. The genes are TRBV6-5 and TRBJ2-5; maybe TRBD1 (6 bases). The V end was cut by 1 base, the J end by 1 base, with 13 bases between. The germline V gene has CDR1 MNHEY and CDR2 SVGAGI. The CDR3 is made up of 16 amino acids. CDR3 nucleotide sequence: TGTGCCAGCAGTTACTGGCAGGGGTCACCCCAAGAGACCCAGTACTTC. Protein sequence: CASSYWQGSPQETQYF.

The CDR3, as DNA: TGTGCCAGCAGATCGGGACAGGGGGATCAGCCCCAGCATTTT. Translation gives CASRSGQGDQPQHF. V usage is TRBV12-3 or TRBV12-4 and J usage is TRBJ1-5; 11 positions match TRBD1. V trimming: 6 bases; J trimming: 5 bases; junction bases outside the gene matches: 3. CDR3 size: 14 residues.

This clonotype was picked up many times. The rearrangement links TRBV29-1 to TRBJ2-2; weak D call: TRBD2 (5 bases). Trimming stripped 4 bases from V and 5 bases from J, with 11 bases between. Per the germline V gene, CDR1 is SQVTM and CDR2 is ANQGSEA. This CDR3 region has 13 residues. The CDR3 spells CSVVGGGTGELFF. In DNA form, the CDR3 reads TGCAGCGTTGTCGGCGGAGGAACCGGGGAGCTGTTTTTT.

At least ten counts were recorded for this clonotype. V and J are TRBV2 and TRBJ2-7; 11 bases are shared with TRBD1. The junction had 2 bases not matched to a gene; V was cut back by 5 bases and J by 5 bases. CDR1 is SNHLY and CDR2 is FYNNEI in the germline V gene. The CDR3 has 13 amino acids. The CDR3 DNA is TGTGCCAGCAGTTGGGACAGGGGGGACGAGCAGTACTTC. Protein product: CASSWDRGDEQYF.

In its sample, this clonotype was seen many times. The genes are TRBV6-1 and TRBJ2-4; the match to TRBD2 covers 9 bases. Germline CDR1 is MNHNS and CDR2 is SASEGT. The V segment lost 6 bases and the J segment 1 base; nucleotides outside the gene matches: 13. This CDR3 has 18 amino acids. CDR3 sequence: CASRGLAVSVRAKNIQYF. The CDR3 DNA sequence: TGTGCCAGCAGGGGACTAGCCGTTTCGGTGCGGGCCAAAAACATTCAGTACTTC.

This clonotype has a count of ten or more. This chain connects TRBV20-1 to TRBJ2-7; D is unresolved. CDR3 length equals 13 residues. In germline, CDR1 is DFQATT, CDR2 SNEGSKA (reference sequence). V lost 0 bases to trimming and J lost 7 bases, with 13 bases between them. The CDR3 reads CSARDLRVQEQYF. In nucleotides, the CDR3 is TGCAGTGCTAGAGATCTTAGGGTCCAGGAGCAGTACTTC.

In regard to this clonotype: Possible read error: a much larger clone is one base away. V is TRBV18 and J is TRBJ2-5; a possible D gene is TRBD2 (6 bases). The CDR3 has 15 amino acids. CDR1 is KGHSH and CDR2 is LQKENI in the germline V gene. The CDR3 loop reads CASSPYGEEVETKYF. The CDR3 DNA reads as TGTGCCAGCTCACCCTATGGGGAGGAGGTAGAGACCAAGTACTTC.

Worth noting for this clonotype: Since a much larger clone is just one base distant, this may be a read error. This chain joins TRBV20-1 and TRBJ1-5, with 11 bases fitting TRBD1. The CDR3 length is 15 residues. The germline V gene encodes CDR1 DFQATT and CDR2 SNEGSKA (reference sequence). V shed 6 bases, J shed 4 bases, and the junction held 8 bases outside the gene matches. The CDR3 protein is CSAARDRGANQPQHF. Here the CDR3 DNA reads TGCAGTGCCGCCCGGGACAGGGGGGCTAATCAGCCCCAGCATTTT.

This clonotype was seen many times. The chain uses TRBV12-3 or TRBV12-4 and TRBJ1-5, with 9 nucleotides matching TRBD1. The CDR3 contains 13 residues. V trimming: 6 bases; J trimming: 4 bases; junction bases outside the gene matches: 1. The CDR3 DNA sequence: TGTGCCAGCAGGGGGACAGGGAATCAGCCCCAGCATTTT. Encoded protein: CASRGTGNQPQHF.

This chain joins TRBV7-2 and TRBJ1-5, with 8 bases fitting TRBD1. The CDR3 covers 15 residues. Germline assignment: CDR1 SGHTA and CDR2 FQGNSA. Unmatched junction bases numbered 7, after V lost 4 bases and J lost 5 bases. The CDR3 nucleotides read TGTGCCAGCAGCTCCCTGGGACAGGACTATCAGCCCCAGCATTTT. Translating it yields CASSSLGQDYQPQHF.

The chain uses TRBV28 and TRBJ1-1; no firm D call. Trimming removed 3 bases from V and 10 bases from J, with 18 bases in between. The CDR3 sequence is 14 residues long. Germline V gene lookup returns CDR1 MDHEN and CDR2 SYDVKM. The chain's CDR3 is CASSFGQLQRRAFF. DNA for the CDR3: TGTGCCAGCAGTTTCGGCCAACTACAGCGGAGAGCTTTCTTT. The whole variable domain, filled in from reference TRBV28 and TRBJ1-1, reads DVKVTQSSRYLVKRTGEKVFLECVQDMDHENMFWYRQDPGLGLRLIYFSYDVKMKEKGDIPEGYSVSREKKERFSLILESASTNQTSMYLCASSFGQLQRRAFFGQGTRLTVV.

This clonotype has more than one count but fewer than ten. The gene calls are TRBV6-2 or TRBV6-3 and TRBJ1-6; 8 bases map to TRBD1. Losses at the gene ends were 7 bases for V and 11 bases for J; bases not matched to a gene: 13. The germline gives CDR1 MNHEY, CDR2 SVGEGT. This CDR3 has 15 residues. CDR3 loop: CASKLRDRSAAPLHF. In DNA, the CDR3 is TGTGCCAGCAAACTCCGGGACAGGTCTGCGGCACCCCTCCACTTT.

This clonotype was counted many times. The chain uses TRBV6-2 or TRBV6-3 and TRBJ2-5; TRBD1 is a possible D gene (6 bases). Germline V gene data show CDR1 as MNHEY and CDR2 as SVGEGT. CDR3 size: 17 residues. V was shortened by 0 bases and J by 4 bases, with 18 bases between the two germline ends. This CDR3 is CASSYSSDGKGGETQYF. The CDR3 DNA sequence: TGTGCCAGCAGTTACTCGTCGGACGGTAAAGGGGGAGAGACCCAGTACTTC.

Remarks on this clonotype: A much larger clone differs from this one at a single base, so this may be a read error. J is TRBJ2-7 and V is TRBV6-1; TRBD1 might be the D (6 bases). Looked up from germline, CDR1 is MNHNS and CDR2 is SASEGT. The CDR3 sequence is 13 residues long. The CDR3 loop reads CSSTRGPEYEQYF. The DNA for the CDR3 is TGTTCCAGCACCAGGGGACCGGAGTACGAGCAGTACTTC.

The chain recombines TRBV6-2 or TRBV6-3 with TRBJ2-4; TRBD2 matches at 14 bases. Germline values: CDR1 MNHEY, CDR2 SVGEGT. The CDR3 contains 16 residues. Germline trimming cut 7 bases from V and 3 bases from J; bases unmatched to any gene: 5. This chain's CDR3 is CASNPTSGRGKNIQYF. CDR3 coding DNA: TGTGCCAGCAACCCGACTAGCGGGAGGGGCAAAAACATTCAGTACTTC.

This clonotype was counted many times. The chain combines TRBV6-1 with TRBJ2-6; D is uncertain. This CDR3 has 16 amino acids. Germline values: CDR1 MNHNS, CDR2 SASEGT. V was shortened by 6 bases and J by 0 bases, with 12 bases between the two germline ends. Here the CDR3 DNA reads TGTGCCAGCAGGGGCCCTCAGTTCTCTGGGGCCAACGTCCTGACTTTC. It translates to CASRGPQFSGANVLTF.

The J gene is TRBJ2-5, the V gene TRBV10-3; tentative D call: TRBD2 (6 bases). Trimming took 2 bases from V and 2 from J, leaving 24 bases between them. The CDR3 runs to 19 residues. Germline CDR1 ENHRY, CDR2 SYGVKD. CDR3 sequence reads: CAISEPEEGQDRPQETQYF. The CDR3 region has the DNA TGTGCCATCAGTGAGCCAGAGGAGGGTCAGGACCGACCTCAAGAGACCCAGTACTTC.

This clonotype was counted at least ten times. This rearrangement joins TRBV19 to TRBJ2-2, with D perhaps matching TRBD1 or TRBD2 (5 bases each). Per the germline V gene, CDR1 is LNHDA and CDR2 is SQIVND (reference sequence). The CDR3 runs 15 residues. Trimming removed 3 bases from V and 6 bases from J, with 14 bases in between. CDR3 DNA sequence: TGTGCCAGTAGTATGGGGGAATTTGCCCCCGGGGAGCTGTTTTTT. The encoded protein is CASSMGEFAPGELFF.

At least ten counts were recorded for this clonotype. The rearrangement uses TRBV29-1 and TRBJ1-2; no firm D call. Germline CDR1 is SQVTM and CDR2 is ANQGSEA. CDR3 length equals 14 residues. Trimming removed 3 bases from V and 4 bases from J, with 15 bases in between. The CDR3 coding sequence is TGCAGCGTTGATCCCCCGGGGAACGGCTATGGCTACACCTTC. This sequence encodes CSVDPPGNGYGYTF. Filled out from reference TRBV29-1 and TRBJ1-2, the complete variable domain reads SAVISQKPSRDICQRGTSLTIQCQVDSQVTMMFWYRQQPGQSLTLIATANQGSEATYESGFVIDKFPISRPNLTFSTLTVSNMSPEDSSIYLCSVDPPGNGYGYTFGSGTRLTVV.

This clonotype was recorded at least ten times. V is TRBV28 and J is TRBJ1-2; TRBD1 agrees at 12 bases. This CDR3 contains 21 residues. Germline assignment: CDR1 MDHEN and CDR2 SYDVKM. V lost 3 bases to trimming and J lost 0 bases; unmatched junction nucleotides: 17. The chain's CDR3 is CASSFPGQGAPGSLANYGYTF. The CDR3 DNA follows: TGTGCCAGCAGTTTTCCGGGACAGGGGGCGCCGGGATCCCTAGCTAACTATGGCTACACCTTC.

There are many counts of this clonotype. The chain links TRBV7-2 to TRBJ1-1; D not certain. This CDR3 is 13 amino acids long. CDR1 is SGHTA, CDR2 FQGNSA, per germline. The V end was cut by 2 bases, the J end by 1 base, with 5 bases between. CDR3 nucleotides: TGTGCCAGCAGCTTATATAGGAACACTGAAGCTTTCTTT. Residues: CASSLYRNTEAFF.

With regard to this clonotype: Just one base apart from a much larger clone, this may be a read error. The conserved closing phenylalanine or tryptophan is absent in this CDR3, likely reflecting a read error. The J gene is TRBJ1-2, the V gene TRBV5-4; D is perhaps TRBD1 (6 bases). The CDR3 extends over 19 amino acids. CDR1 SGHNT and CDR2 YYREEE come from the germline V gene (reference sequence). V lost 0 bases and J 2 bases, leaving 23 bases between the germline ends. This CDR3 is CASSLVVRGAATRNYGYTL. CDR3 DNA: TGTGCCAGCAGCTTGGTTGTACGGGGGGCCGCTACTAGAAACTATGGCTACACCTTG.

This clonotype was seen ten or more times. Compared with germline, one end of the junction differs, possibly owing to a read error. The chain combines TRBV2 with TRBJ2-7, with D perhaps given as TRBD1 or TRBD2 (5 bases each). CDR1 is SNHLY, CDR2 FYNNEI, per germline. CDR3 size: 12 residues. CDR3 nucleotides: TGCAAATCCGGGACGGATTCCTACGAGCAGTACTTC. Residues: CKSGTDSYEQYF.

The chain uses TRBV28 and TRBJ2-3; 8 bases match TRBD2. J was trimmed by 2 bases and V by 4 bases; bases with no gene match: 8. The CDR3 loop spans 16 amino acids. Germline CDR1 and CDR2: MDHEN and SYDVKM. The CDR3 bases are TGTGCCAGCAGTTACAATCCGGGAGGGAACACAGATACGCAGTATTTT. It specifies CASSYNPGGNTDTQYF.

V and J are TRBV19 and TRBJ1-1; 7 bases line up with TRBD1. The V gene end was trimmed by 7 bases and the J gene end by 4 bases; junction bases not matched to a gene: 6. The CDR3 runs to 13 residues. Germline-derived CDR1 and CDR2 are LNHDA and SQIVND (reference sequence). CDR3 protein: CASTITGATEAFF. The CDR3, as DNA: TGTGCCAGTACCATAACAGGGGCCACTGAAGCTTTCTTT.